One and the same sample provided the 29 T cell receptor beta chains below, sequenced in a study of shared clonotypes between healthy human individuals. Generated by immunoSEQ multiplex PCR, the TCRdb table keeps only in-frame clones and is missing some. The sample includes 2 million to 2.5 million clones, around 90% of them seen just once. Sequencing was performed on naive CD4+ T cells from PBMCs. Subset reported: CD45RA+ positively selected. The source of these receptors is a man aged 18 to 35 in good health. Some clones in this sample may be carry-over from other donors' samples.

Points on this clone: This specimen includes other DNA sequences encoding the same CDR3. The chain carries TRBV28 and TRBJ2-7; either TRBD1 or TRBD2 may fit D (6 bases each). V was trimmed by 7 bases and J by 3 bases, leaving 13 bases between them. This CDR3 contains 13 residues. Germline loops: CDR1 MDHEN, CDR2 SYDVKM. CDR3 sequence reads: CASTPGGFYEQYF. CDR3 nucleotide sequence: TGTGCCAGCACCCCCGGGGGCTTCTACGAGCAGTACTTC.

The chain couples TRBV29-1 to TRBJ2-7; D possibly corresponds to TRBD2 (6 bases). V was pared by 6 bases and J by 3 bases, with 21 bases between. The CDR3 runs 15 residues. Germline assignment: CDR1 SQVTM and CDR2 ANQGSEA. The CDR3 DNA is TGCAGCGTGACCCACGCGAGGACCGGGGGCTACGAGCAGTACTTC. Translating it yields CSVTHARTGGYEQYF.

The table lists this clone with a count of one. The chain employs TRBV7-9 and TRBJ1-2, with D unresolved. Trimming cost V 4 bases and J 6 bases, with 15 bases left between them. Looked up from germline, CDR1 is SEHNR and CDR2 is FQNEAQ (reference sequence). The CDR3 contains 14 residues. CDR3 loop: CASSSLAGRHGYTF. DNA of the CDR3: TGTGCCAGCAGCTCCCTGGCCGGGAGACATGGCTACACCTTC.

The chain recombines TRBV13 with TRBJ1-3; no definite D call. The CDR3 consists of 14 residues. The V gene lost 7 bases and the J gene lost 0 bases, with 10 bases spanning the gap. Per the germline V gene, CDR1 is PRHDT and CDR2 is FYEKMQ (reference sequence). The CDR3: CASTSRASGNTIYF. The DNA for the CDR3 is TGTGCCAGCACGAGCCGCGCCTCTGGAAACACCATATATTTT.

In the case of this clone: The same CDR3 arises from other DNA sequences in this sample as well. CDR3 amino acids: CSVRTGGDTEAFF. The CDR3 nucleotides read TGCAGCGTCCGGACAGGGGGGGACACTGAAGCTTTCTTT. The V and J genes are TRBV29-1 and TRBJ1-1, with 10 nucleotides matching TRBD1. Germline V gives CDR1 SQVTM, CDR2 ANQGSEA. V shed 6 bases, J shed 3 bases, and the junction held 4 bases outside the gene matches. The CDR3 runs to 13 residues.

The chain links TRBV28 to TRBJ2-4; 9 positions match TRBD2. CDR3 length: 16 residues. Germline V gene sequence: CDR1 MDHEN, CDR2 SYDVKM. The ends lost 8 bases at V and 3 bases at J; junction bases unmatched: 11. CDR3 residues: CASLGEETSGKNIQYF. The CDR3 DNA follows: TGTGCCAGCTTGGGGGAAGAGACTAGCGGCAAAAACATTCAGTACTTC.

CDR3 nucleotides: TGTGCCAGCAGTTGGCCCGGGCTGTCAGCCAATGAGCAGTTCTTC. Translation gives CASSWPGLSANEQFF. This chain connects TRBV28 to TRBJ2-1; D is uncertain. Deletions cut 4 bases from V and 6 bases from J, with 16 bases between. The V gene's germline CDR1 is MDHEN and CDR2 SYDVKM. The CDR3 contains 15 residues.

V and J are TRBV7-3 and TRBJ2-7; TRBD2 matches at 7 bases. CDR1 and CDR2 from the germline V gene are SGHTA and FQGTGA. The CDR3 spans 15 residues. V was clipped by 5 bases and J by 2 bases; unmatched bases: 9. The CDR3 DNA follows: TGTGCCAGCAGCCCCGCGTCCGGGGGGACCTACGAGCAGTACTTC. It translates to CASSPASGGTYEQYF.

The chain has TRBV30 and TRBJ2-7, with 7 nucleotides matching TRBD2. The CDR3 runs 11 residues. V was clipped by 8 bases and J by 5 bases; unmatched bases: 6. Germline V lookup: CDR1 GTSNPN, CDR2 SVGIG (reference sequence). The CDR3 sequence is CAGGRANEQYF. CDR3 sequence (DNA): TGTGCCGGTGGGAGGGCCAACGAGCAGTACTTC.

The chain employs TRBV27 and TRBJ2-1, with 11 nucleotides matching TRBD1. Looked up from germline, CDR1 is MNHEY and CDR2 is SMNVEV (reference sequence). Trimming at V came to 2 bases and at J to 12 bases, leaving 6 bases not matched to a gene. CDR3 length equals 14 residues. The CDR3 is CASSLTGQGAMQFF. The DNA for the CDR3 is TGTGCCAGCAGTTTAACCGGACAGGGGGCAATGCAGTTCTTC.

This clone was seen just once. The gene calls are TRBV7-6 and TRBJ1-2, with 7 bases fitting TRBD1. Germline-derived CDR1 and CDR2 are SGHVS and FNYEAQ. V shed 5 bases and J 7 bases; nucleotides not matched to a gene: 4. This CDR3 is 12 amino acids long. CDR3 sequence (DNA): TGTGCCAGCAGCACAGGGGCGGGTGGCTACACCTTC. It specifies CASSTGAGGYTF.

The chain links TRBV30 to TRBJ2-3; D gene ambiguous. Germline CDR1 reads GTSNPN; CDR2 reads SVGIG (reference sequence). Deletions cut 5 bases from V and 4 bases from J, with 7 bases between. This CDR3 comprises 11 residues. The CDR3: CAWGPSDTQYF. In nucleotides, the CDR3 is TGTGCCTGGGGACCCTCAGATACGCAGTATTTT. The complete variable domain, with remaining parts taken from reference TRBV30 and TRBJ2-3, reads SQTIHQWPATLVQPVGSPLSLECTVEGTSNPNLYWYRQAAGRGLQLLFYSVGIGQISSEVPQNLSASRPQDRQFILSSKKLLLSDSGFYLCAWGPSDTQYFGPGTRLTVL.

The V and J genes are TRBV2 and TRBJ2-1; tentative D call: TRBD2 (5 bases). The V gene's germline CDR1 is SNHLY and CDR2 FYNNEI. The CDR3 runs 13 residues. Trimming pared 5 bases from V and 16 bases from J, leaving 21 bases between. CDR3 in DNA: TGTGCCAGCAGTCAAATTATAGCAGGCGGGCACTTCTTC. This encodes CASSQIIAGGHFF.

The chain links TRBV4-3 to TRBJ2-1; TRBD2 matches 10 bases. The CDR3 loop spans 17 amino acids. Germline V gene lookup returns CDR1 LGHNA and CDR2 YSLEER. The V segment lost 6 bases and the J segment 4 bases; nucleotides outside the gene matches: 12. Here the CDR3 reads CASRLDRLAGLYNEQFF. The CDR3 bases are TGCGCCAGCAGACTAGATCGACTAGCGGGCCTTTACAATGAGCAGTTCTTC.

This sequence joins TRBV5-6 and TRBJ2-7, with no clear D. The CDR3 runs to 11 residues. V lost 4 bases and J 3 bases, leaving 5 bases between the germline ends. Germline-derived CDR1 and CDR2 are SGHDT and YYEEEE. This CDR3 reads CASSVIYEQYF. The DNA for the CDR3 is TGTGCCAGCAGCGTAATCTACGAGCAGTACTTC.

The chain joins TRBV28 to TRBJ2-7, with 10 bases that match TRBD2. Germline V lookup: CDR1 MDHEN, CDR2 SYDVKM. This CDR3 is 16 amino acids long. The V gene end was trimmed by 5 bases and the J gene end by 4 bases; junction bases not matched to a gene: 11. In nucleotides, the CDR3 is TGTGCCAGCAGTCGCCCCATAGCGGGAGGACGGTACGAGCAGTACTTC. Its protein product is CASSRPIAGGRYEQYF. Looking up the rest from reference TRBV28 and TRBJ2-7 gives the full variable domain: DVKVTQSSRYLVKRTGEKVFLECVQDMDHENMFWYRQDPGLGLRLIYFSYDVKMKEKGDIPEGYSVSREKKERFSLILESASTNQTSMYLCASSRPIAGGRYEQYFGPGTRLTVT.

The chain employs TRBV5-6 and TRBJ2-7, with 11 bases identical to TRBD1. The V gene's germline CDR1 is SGHDT and CDR2 YYEEEE. The junction had 6 bases not matched to a gene; V was cut back by 2 bases and J by 2 bases. The CDR3 is 16 residues long. CDR3 in DNA: TGTGCCAGCAGCTTCGGGACAGGGGGGACCACCTACGAGCAGTACTTC. The encoded protein is CASSFGTGGTTYEQYF.

In this sample, this clone turned up once. The chain is built from TRBV27 and TRBJ1-1; D might be TRBD1 (5 bases). The CDR3 extends over 14 amino acids. V lost 10 bases and J 11 bases, leaving 26 bases between the germline ends. Germline V CDR1 and CDR2: MNHEY, SMNVEV (reference sequence). The CDR3 sequence is CATRPGTGERGAFF. DNA of the CDR3: TGTGCCACTCGACCGGGGACGGGTGAGCGCGGGGCTTTCTTT.

A remark on this clone: The same CDR3 can be traced to other DNA sequences in this sample. The chain has TRBV6-1 and TRBJ1-1; 7 nucleotides agree with TRBD1. The ends lost 8 bases at V and 0 bases at J; junction bases unmatched: 6. The CDR3 totals 14 residues. Germline CDR1 MNHNS, CDR2 SASEGT. CDR3 sequence: CASRRTGLNTEAFF. In DNA, the CDR3 is TGTGCCAGCCGCAGGACAGGCCTGAACACTGAAGCTTTCTTT.

The chain couples TRBV19 to TRBJ1-4; D is undetermined. There are 13 residues in the CDR3. Per the germline V gene, CDR1 is LNHDA and CDR2 is SQIVND (reference sequence). Between the trimmed V and J ends, which lost 3 bases and 7 bases, there was a span of 9 bases. The CDR3 bases are TGTGCCAGTAGTATTGCGTCTGGTGAAAAACTGTTTTTT. Residues: CASSIASGEKLFF.

In nucleotides, the CDR3 is TGTGCCAGCAGCGTAGCCGCAGGGGTGGTGTACGAGCAGTACTTC. Residues: CASSVAAGVVYEQYF. The V call is TRBV9, the J call TRBJ2-7, with D maybe TRBD1 (6 bases). Germline-derived CDR1 and CDR2 are SGDLS and YYNGEE. The CDR3 has 15 residues. Between the trimmed V and J ends, which lost 0 bases and 4 bases, there was a span of 14 bases. Filled out from reference TRBV9 and TRBJ2-7, the complete variable domain reads DSGVTQTPKHLITATGQRVTLRCSPRSGDLSVYWYQQSLDQGLQFLIQYYNGEERAKGNILERFSAQQFPDLHSELNLSSLELGDSALYFCASSVAAGVVYEQYFGPGTRLTVT.

A remark on this clone: The sample has other DNA sequences that encode this CDR3 too. The chain links TRBV27 to TRBJ2-2; no firm D call. V was clipped by 5 bases and J by 5 bases, with 6 bases between them. This CDR3 comprises 12 residues. Germline loops: CDR1 MNHEY, CDR2 SMNVEV (reference sequence). The CDR3 region is CASSLRTGELFF. CDR3 nucleotide sequence: TGTGCCAGCAGTCTAAGAACCGGGGAGCTGTTTTTT.

On this clone itself: The same CDR3 is also encoded by other DNA sequences in this sample. The genes are TRBV29-1 and TRBJ2-7, with D possibly matching TRBD1 (6 bases). Trimming took off 7 bases at V and 3 bases at J, with 10 bases between the two ends. The germline gives CDR1 SQVTM, CDR2 ANQGSEA. CDR3 length equals 11 residues. The CDR3 protein is CSGGGLYEQYF. The CDR3 region has the DNA TGCAGCGGTGGGGGCCTCTACGAGCAGTACTTC.

This clone was counted only a few times. This chain joins TRBV7-9 and TRBJ1-4; D perhaps matches TRBD1 (6 bases). In germline, CDR1 is SEHNR, CDR2 FQNEAQ (reference sequence). This CDR3 has 19 residues. Trimming took off 3 bases at V and 4 bases at J, with 24 bases between the two ends. CDR3 in amino acids: CASSFPQEGDIPHNEKLFF. CDR3 sequence (DNA): TGTGCCAGCAGCTTCCCGCAAGAGGGGGATATCCCCCATAATGAAAAACTGTTTTTT.

This chain joins TRBV29-1 and TRBJ2-7; possibly TRBD1 for D (5 bases). Germline CDR1 SQVTM, CDR2 ANQGSEA. The CDR3 totals 12 residues. Trimming left V 5 bases short and J 9 bases short, with 17 bases between. The CDR3 DNA sequence: TGCAGCGTTCAAAGAACAGGATTGCGGCAGTACTTC. Translating gives CSVQRTGLRQYF.

The chain couples TRBV6-6 to TRBJ1-1; the D gene is possibly TRBD1 (5 bases). The germline V gene encodes CDR1 MNHNY and CDR2 SVGAGI (reference sequence). Trimming took off 2 bases at V and 2 bases at J, with 12 bases between the two ends. The CDR3 is made up of 15 amino acids. Here the CDR3 DNA reads TGTGCCAGCAGTTACGGCCGGGGGTTTAACACTGAAGCTTTCTTT. Protein sequence: CASSYGRGFNTEAFF.

The chain has TRBV18 and TRBJ1-2; 9 nucleotides align to TRBD1. The germline gives CDR1 KGHSH, CDR2 LQKENI. The junction had 14 bases not matched to a gene; V was cut back by 6 bases and J by 3 bases. The CDR3 covers 17 residues. CDR3 protein: CASSPWDRDPSDYGYTF. As DNA, the CDR3 is TGTGCCAGCTCCCCGTGGGACAGGGATCCCTCTGACTATGGCTACACCTTC.

The V gene is TRBV19, the J gene TRBJ2-5, with unresolved D. The CDR3 contains 13 residues. V was clipped by 2 bases and J by 5 bases, with 9 bases between them. The germline V gene encodes CDR1 LNHDA and CDR2 SQIVND (reference sequence). The DNA of the CDR3 is TGTGCCAGTAGTATAAACAGCGCGGAGACCCAGTACTTC. Amino acids: CASSINSAETQYF.

This clone has more than one count but fewer than ten. The chain is built from TRBV5-4 and TRBJ2-3, with D uncertain. Germline-derived CDR1 and CDR2 are SGHNT and YYREEE (reference sequence). CDR3 length: 12 residues. Trimming stripped 0 bases from V and 2 bases from J, with 1 base between. The CDR3 region has the DNA TGTGCCAGCAGCTTGGTCACAGATACGCAGTATTTT. This sequence encodes CASSLVTDTQYF.